Listed below are T cell receptor beta chains from one sample, sequenced in a study of blood T cell repertoires in COVID-19. TCRdb keeps only in-frame clones here, not all; method: immunoSEQ multiplex PCR. The sample carries a few hundred thousand clones, about nine tenths recorded once. Sequenced material: peripheral blood. The receptor set was obtained from a woman between 35 and 50 years old with acute or convalescent COVID-19. Both conserved end residues are part of each CDR3. A D gene is named only where the DNA matches it firmly. Clone sizes are given selectively: once, few, many, or a class where the clone is expanded.

TRBV19,-,few,TRBJ1-1,16,TGTGCCAGTAGCCCATTCCCGCGAGGGCGGGGCACTGAAGCTTTCTTT,CASSPFPRGRGTEAFF
TRBV9,TRBD1,-,TRBJ2-2,16,TGTGCCAGCAGCGTAGCTACGGGGACAGTCCCCGGGGAGCTGTTTTTT,CASSVATGTVPGELFF
TRBV7-9,-,-,TRBJ1-1,13,TGTGCCAGCAGCTTAAGTGAGTGGACTGAAGCTTTCTTT,CASSLSEWTEAFF
TRBV9,-,-,TRBJ1-1,14,TGTGCCAGCAGCGTAGGGGCAGACAACACTGAAGCTTTCTTT,CASSVGADNTEAFF
TRBV5-5,-,-,TRBJ1-1,13,TGTGCCAGCAGCTTTTTTGGGGGGACTGAAGCTTTCTTT,CASSFFGGTEAFF
TRBV18,-,few,TRBJ1-1,13,TGTGCCAGCTCACCACCGGAGGGAACTGAAGCTTTCTTT,CASSPPEGTEAFF
TRBV24-1,TRBD1,-,TRBJ1-5,16,TGTGCCACCAGTGGGAGAGACAGGGATAGTAATCAGCCCCAGCATTTT,CATSGRDRDSNQPQHF
TRBV11-2,TRBD1,-,TRBJ1-6,16,TGTGCCAGCAGCTCCCTTCGGGGACAGGGGGGTTCACCCCTCCACTTT,CASSSLRGQGGSPLHF
TRBV10-2,-,-,TRBJ2-1,14,TGCGCCAGCAGTAGTAGCATGGGGAGCAATGAGCAGTTCTTC,CASSSSMGSNEQFF
TRBV9,-,-,TRBJ1-2,14,TGTGCCAGCAGCGTAGAGGGACACCTCTATGGCTACACCTTC,CASSVEGHLYGYTF
TRBV3-1/TRBV3-2,TRBD1,-,TRBJ1-2,17,TGTGCCAGCAGCCCGCAACAGGGACAGGGGTTAGAGTATGGCTACACCTTC,CASSPQQGQGLEYGYTF
TRBV5-1,-,-,TRBJ1-3,16,TGCGCCAGCAGCTTGGCCGGAGGAAGTAGTGGAAACACCATATATTTT,CASSLAGGSSGNTIYF
TRBV29-1,-,-,TRBJ1-4,14,-,CSVVFGSVIEKLFF
TRBV12-3/TRBV12-4,-,-,TRBJ2-1,12,TGTGCCAGCAGTTATTGGGCAGGGTCATCGTTCTTC,CASSYWAGSSFF
TRBV30,-,once,TRBJ1-5,14,TGTGCCTGGAGTGTGGGCAGGGTAGGTCAGCCCCAGCATTTT,CAWSVGRVGQPQHF
TRBV19,-,-,TRBJ1-5,16,TGTGCCAGTAGTATAGATTATCTCGTGGCGCGGCAGCCCCAGCATTTT,CASSIDYLVARQPQHF
TRBV5-1,-,once,TRBJ1-5,15,TGCGCCAGCAGCTTGAGCGGAGGAAGCAATCAGCCCCAGCATTTT,CASSLSGGSNQPQHF
TRBV2,TRBD2,-,TRBJ2-1,18,TGTGCCAGCAGTGATCTAGCGGGGGGGCCGCAGTTCGGCAATGAGCAGTTCTTC,CASSDLAGGPQFGNEQFF
TRBV4-1,-,-,TRBJ1-2,14,TGCGCCAGCAGCCCTCTCTTGGGGGCCTATGGCTACACCTTC,CASSPLLGAYGYTF
TRBV9,-,-,TRBJ1-2,11,TGTGCCAGCAGCGACAGCTATGGCTACACCTTC,CASSDSYGYTF
TRBV27,-,-,TRBJ1-1,13,TGTGCCAGCAGTTTAGAACAGGGATTGGAAGCTTTCTTT,CASSLEQGLEAFF
TRBV5-5,-,-,TRBJ2-5,14,TGTGCCAGCAGCTACTCCGGGTCCCAAGAGACCCAGTACTTC,CASSYSGSQETQYF
TRBV9,TRBD1,once,TRBJ1-1,14,TGTGCCAGCAGCCGGGGGACAGGGTTCACTGAAGCTTTCTTT,CASSRGTGFTEAFF
TRBV10-2,-,once,TRBJ2-3,15,TGCGCCAGCAGTGTGACAGGACTTAGCACAGATACGCAGTATTTT,CASSVTGLSTDTQYF
TRBV29-1,-,-,TRBJ1-2,12,TGCAGCGTAGAAGCCGTTAACTATGGCTACACCTTC,CSVEAVNYGYTF
TRBV2,TRBD1,-,TRBJ1-2,18,TGTGCCAGCAGTGAAGCGGTGGGACAGGGGGCAGTTAACTATGGCTACACCTTC,CASSEAVGQGAVNYGYTF
TRBV25-1,-,-,TRBJ1-1,11,TGTGCCAGCAGGTTTACCGGTGAAGCTTTCTTT,CASRFTGEAFF
TRBV6-6,-,-,TRBJ1-2,13,TGTGCCAGCAGACCCGGAACAGGGTACGGCTACACCTTC,CASRPGTGYGYTF
TRBV30,-,-,TRBJ2-1,13,TGTGCCTGGAGAGGACTGTCCTACAATGAGCAGTTCTTC,CAWRGLSYNEQFF
TRBV6-6,TRBD1,-,TRBJ1-1,17,TGTGCCAGCAGTCATTGGACAGGGGAGGGTAAGAACACTGAAGCTTTCTTT,CASSHWTGEGKNTEAFF
TRBV3-1/TRBV3-2,-,few,TRBJ1-6,16,TGTGCCAGCACCCTCGGGCAGGGCGGTATCTCATCACCCCTCCACTTT,CASTLGQGGISSPLHF
TRBV27,TRBD2,once,TRBJ2-5,14,TGTGCCAGCAGTCCAGCGGGGGGGCAAGAGACCCAGTACTTC,CASSPAGGQETQYF
TRBV2,TRBD1,-,TRBJ2-2,14,TGTGCCAGCCGGGACAGACAGAACACCGGGGAGCTGTTTTTT,CASRDRQNTGELFF
TRBV19,TRBD1,-,TRBJ1-3,17,TGTGCCAGTAGTCCCCGCCGGACAGGGATCTCTGGAAACACCATATATTTT,CASSPRRTGISGNTIYF
TRBV6-5,-,-,TRBJ2-1,14,TGTGCCAGCAGCCCAGGACAGTCCTACAATGAGCAGTTCTTC,CASSPGQSYNEQFF
TRBV2,-,-,TRBJ1-2,15,TGTGCCAGCAGTGAAGAAAGCGGGGGCATCTATGGCTACACCTTC,CASSEESGGIYGYTF
TRBV28,-,-,TRBJ2-1,13,TGTGCCAGCACTGGGGGGTCTTACAATGAGCAGTTCTTC,CASTGGSYNEQFF
TRBV4-1,TRBD1,-,TRBJ2-5,14,TGCGCCAGCAGCCGAGGGACAGGGGGGGAGACCCAGTACTTC,CASSRGTGGETQYF
TRBV2,-,-,TRBJ1-1,14,TGTGCCAGCAGTTTAGACAGCTTAGACACTGAAGCTTTCTTT,CASSLDSLDTEAFF
TRBV7-2,TRBD2,-,TRBJ2-3,17,TGTGCCAGCAGCTCCGCCGGGACTAGCCCCTACGCCGATACGCAGTATTTT,CASSSAGTSPYADTQYF
TRBV5-1,-,-,TRBJ2-1,13,TGCGCCAGCAGCTGGCCGTATGACAATGAGCAGTTCTTC,CASSWPYDNEQFF
TRBV6-5,-,-,TRBJ1-5,15,TGTGCCAGCAGTACGTACAGGGTGCCAGGTCAGCCCCAGCATTTT,CASSTYRVPGQPQHF
TRBV5-1,-,once,TRBJ1-2,15,TGCGCCAGCAGCCCTATCGGCCGGGGAGAGTATGGCTACACCTTC,CASSPIGRGEYGYTF
TRBV27,-,-,TRBJ1-6,16,TGTGCCAGCAGTTTAAGTTTGAGGCAGGGGAATTCACCCCTCCACTTT,CASSLSLRQGNSPLHF
TRBV18,-,-,TRBJ1-2,14,TGTGCCAGCTCACCCGGTCAGGGGAACTATGGCTACACCTTC,CASSPGQGNYGYTF
TRBV20-1,-,-,TRBJ1-5,13,TGCAGTGCTAGTCGGCGGGGGAATCAGCCCCAGCATTTT,CSASRRGNQPQHF
TRBV5-6,-,-,TRBJ1-5,16,TGTGCCAGCAGCTTCGGACCGGGACTGAGCAATCAGCCCCAGCATTTT,CASSFGPGLSNQPQHF
TRBV19,-,-,TRBJ1-2,14,TGTGCCAGTAGTATGGGAGGGGGTAACTATGGCTACACCTTC,CASSMGGGNYGYTF
TRBV12-5,TRBD2,-,TRBJ2-5,16,TGTGCTAGTGTCAGAGAGATGGGCGGGGGGCAAGAGACCCAGTACTTC,CASVREMGGGQETQYF
TRBV5-1,TRBD2,few,TRBJ2-1,14,TGCGCCAGCAGCTTTAGCGGGGGGCACGATGAGCAGTTCTTC,CASSFSGGHDEQFF
TRBV3-1/TRBV3-2,TRBD1,-,TRBJ1-2,15,TGTGCCAGCAGCCACCGGGACAGGGGGAACTATGGCTACACCTTC,CASSHRDRGNYGYTF
TRBV5-1,TRBD1,-,TRBJ1-2,14,TGCGCCAGCAGCAAGGACAGGGCAGGGTATGGCTACACCTTC,CASSKDRAGYGYTF
TRBV14,TRBD1,-,TRBJ1-1,14,TGTGCCAGCAGCCCGGGACAGGGGGTCACTGAAGCTTTCTTT,CASSPGQGVTEAFF
TRBV7-3,-,-,TRBJ2-5,13,TGTGCCAGCAGCTTAGCCAGGGAAGAGACCCAGTACTTC,CASSLAREETQYF
TRBV7-2,-,once,TRBJ1-6,13,TGTGCCAGCAGCTTAGAGGGAGCTTCACCCCTCCACTTT,CASSLEGASPLHF
TRBV5-1,-,few,TRBJ2-5,16,TGCGCCAGCAGCGGGACTGGCCGGGAATCCCAAGAGACCCAGTACTTC,CASSGTGRESQETQYF
TRBV5-1,TRBD2,-,TRBJ2-5,16,TGCGCCAGCAGCTTGGTCGGCACTAGCGGGCAAGAGACCCAGTACTTC,CASSLVGTSGQETQYF
TRBV7-8,-,-,TRBJ1-1,14,TGTGCCAGCAGCTTACTAGCAGGGAACACTGAAGCTTTCTTT,CASSLLAGNTEAFF
TRBV4-2,TRBD2,-,TRBJ2-1,15,TGTGCCAGCAGCCAAGGTAGCGGGGGAGTCAATGAGCAGTTCTTC,CASSQGSGGVNEQFF
TRBV27,TRBD1,-,TRBJ1-1,17,TGTGCCAGCAGTTTAGGGGGGGGACAGGGCATGAACACTGAAGCTTTCTTT,CASSLGGGQGMNTEAFF